This TCR beta chain derives from a study of cytomegalovirus exposure and HLA in healthy donors. Both 60 Vbeta primers and 13 Jbeta primers went into the PCR. Clones were read by immunoSEQ multiplex PCR, and TCRdb kept only the in-frame ones, dropping some. The profile shows about 200,000 clones, approximately 78% of them singletons. In germline, CDR1 is LNHDA, CDR2 SQIVND (reference sequence). With V trimmed by 6 bases and J by 4 bases, 8 bases remained unmatched. This CDR3 has 14 residues. J is TRBJ1-1 and V is TRBV19; 7 nucleotides agree with TRBD1. The TCR comes from a woman in her forties or fifties in good health and CMV-seropositive. The sample consisted of PBMCs. CDR3: CASSRQGRGTEAFF. The CDR3 DNA sequence: TGTGCCAGTAGCCGACAGGGTCGGGGCACTGAAGCTTTCTTT.